This T cell receptor (beta chain) was retrieved from a study of early T cells in non-severe SARS-CoV-2 infection (dated by TCRdb to the early 2020s). About the investigation overall: Because TCR sequencing relied on bulk RNA taken from unsorted whole blood, pairing of alpha and beta chains was not possible.

This clonotype was counted ten times or more. This clone's antigen is unknown. No base qualities exist here, and no much larger clone lies one base off it. Library preparation used 5' RACE. TCRdb names NextSeq 500 as the instrument used. Unique molecular identifiers were attached to individual cDNA molecules in the TCR library protocol so that sequencing error and PCR bias could be corrected. Sequencing covered both TCR alpha and beta chains, and within each sample the abundances of alpha and beta sequences were tightly co-correlated. Under the source paper's analysis protocol: Decombinator V4 was used to annotate TCR sequences for V gene, J gene and CDR3. TCRs were defined as expanded if a significant change between any two time points was detected under a Poisson model with p below 0.0001. TCR abundances were normalised to the total number of TCRs sequenced in each sample and reported as counts per million. MAIT TCRs were defined by TRAV1-2 paired with TRAJ12, TRAJ20 or TRAJ33, and iNKT TCRs by TRAV10 paired with TRAJ18. VDJdb, accessed 1 November 2021, was searched for CMV, EBV and SARS-CoV-2 annotated TCRs, excluding TCRs annotated for multiple antigens. The raw public reads went through TCRdb reprocessing: fastp at Q25, MiXCR clone calling, in-frame beta chains kept. A single entry per CDR3 protein holds the most common genes and DNA from its merged rows. These V and J calls rely on TCRdb rather than the paper's analysis. A total of more than 65,000 distinct CDR3 sequences appear in this sample, under 15% of them only once. About 1.3% of the sample lies in the top ten.

From the cysteine through the phenylalanine, the CDR3 covers 12 amino acids. Only the CDR3 portion is preserved as DNA: 36 bases, with reading frame beginning at the first base. Reading the germline V gene gives CDR1 LGHNT and CDR2 FRNRAP. Trimming costs V 1 base and J 10 bases, and their ends lie 10 bases apart. This was a case-control study nested in a cohort of healthcare workers in London, UK, who had nasopharyngeal swab PCR tests and blood samples taken every week. Healthcare workers were enrolled in the week of the UK lockdown, from 23 to 31 March 2020, and were followed every week for up to roughly 16 weeks. Summary of the overall study and its limitations: VDJdb matching was skewed toward anti-spike CD8 responses, so virus-specific expansions were likely underestimated and private and CD4 specificities were missed.

This sequence was found in an adult who was a healthcare worker with PCR-confirmed SARS-CoV-2 infection or an uninfected control (not recorded which). Sequencing input: whole blood. The chain uses TRBV12-5 and TRBJ1-1; no D segment can be confidently identified. The CDR3 amino acid sequence is: CASGLDTFGAFF. The base sequence is TGTGCTAGTGGTTTGGACACCTTCGGAGCTTTCTTT.